One T cell receptor (beta chain) is described in this entry. Its antigen remains unidentified. This entry comes from a study of shared clonotypes between healthy human individuals. Study-wide results and limits: Shared clonotypes across all four donors exceeded non-shared ones in generation probability.

Genomic DNA of each subset was evenly split across several immunoSEQ plates. Using immunoSEQ multiplex PCR, the repertoire was profiled, and TCRdb retains in-frame clones only, with some absent. The table has over a million clones, about 80% seen once. There are 15 residues in the CDR3. Germline loops: CDR1 MNHNY, CDR2 SVGAGI (reference sequence). Trimming at V came to 6 bases and at J to 3 bases, leaving 8 bases not matched to a gene. Donors were Caucasian adults residing in Nashville, Tennessee, USA. The receptor's source is a man younger than 35 in good health. Material for sequencing was memory CD4+ T cells sorted from blood. As for subset: CD45RA-negative fraction. The chain employs TRBV6-6 and TRBJ2-1; TRBD1 matches at 7 bases. CDR3 in DNA: TGTGCCAGCAGCGAGCCACAGGGGCGCTACAATGAGCAGTTCTTC. It yields the protein CASSEPQGRYNEQFF.